This TCR beta chain was recorded in a study of blood T cell repertoires in COVID-19. Study-wide background: T cells, B-cell-depleted T cells, or PBMCs supplied cDNA or gDNA.

The germline gives CDR1 LGHNA, CDR2 YSLEER. The CDR3 loop spans 17 amino acids. V shed 0 bases and J shed 3 bases, with 16 bases lying between them. Authors' data handling: Quantification of nucleated cells was approximated via reference gene primer amplification. This table comes from immunoSEQ multiplex PCR, and its TCRdb copy is limited to in-frame clones, with some not included. From that table come the V and J calls and clone size; the DNA was used to work out D and trimming. The sample consists of 26,000 or so clones, around three quarters of them appearing once. The V call is TRBV4-3, the J call TRBJ2-3, with D perhaps matching TRBD2 (5 bases). This receptor was obtained from a man aged 65-85 years with acute or convalescent COVID-19. The sample taken for sequencing was peripheral blood. The CDR3 sequence is CASSQDFLALGTDTQYF. CDR3 nucleotide sequence: TGCGCCAGCAGCCAAGACTTCCTAGCCCTGGGAACAGATACGCAGTATTTT.